The text below deals with one T cell receptor beta chain. The antigen is unknown. Primers: 60 Vbeta forward and 13 Jbeta reverse. In the original workflow: In a later analysis, the count reached 80 million or so unique TCR beta chains, with around 11 million shared. Profiled with immunoSEQ multiplex PCR; TCRdb holds only in-frame clones, not every one. The V and J calls and clone size are taken from that table; D and trimming were inferred from the DNA. The data hold 200,000 to 250,000 clones, with 70% observed a single time. This sample was taken from a study of cytomegalovirus exposure and HLA in healthy donors. Broader study findings: Most TCRs appeared rarely, but some public TCRs recurred in many donors. The study reported that TCR beta sequences accurately predicted HLA-A and HLA-B alleles in most subjects. A previous analysis found most TCR beta V segments productive roughly 87% or roughly 30% of the time.

Germline V gene lookup returns CDR1 SNHLY and CDR2 FYNNEI. The CDR3 is 12 amino acids. Trimming removed 3 bases from V and 8 bases from J, with 10 bases in between. The clonotype originates from a man in his forties in good health and CMV-seropositive. The chain employs TRBV2 and TRBJ1-2; TRBD1 might be the D (5 bases). The sample comprised PBMCs. As DNA, the CDR3 is TGTGCCAGCAGTGAGGAGGGACTAGGCTACACCTTC. It is translated as CASSEEGLGYTF.